Listed here are 31 T cell receptor beta chains from one sample, sequenced in a study of blood T cell repertoires in COVID-19 (dated by TCRdb to about 2020). Libraries were built with the immunoSEQ multiplex PCR assay. In TCRdb, the immuneACCESS table is reduced to in-frame sequences with V and J assigned. These tables do not hold every clone; where another copy was compared, an unresolved V gene accounts for under half, and the others remain unexplained. The sample records some 190,000 clones, roughly three quarters of which are singletons. The ten largest clones take up roughly 14% of the sample. The sample taken for sequencing was PBMCs or T cells enriched from blood (not recorded which). These receptors all stem from a man in his sixties who had been exposed to COVID-19.

The V gene is TRBV5-4, the J gene TRBJ1-1; D perhaps matches TRBD1 (6 bases). This CDR3 comprises 14 residues. Between the trimmed V and J ends, which lost 5 bases and 1 base, there was a span of 12 bases. CDR1 and CDR2 from the germline V gene are SGHNT and YYREEE (reference sequence). This CDR3 reads CASRYSDRNTEAFF. CDR3 nucleotide sequence: TGTGCCAGCAGGTATTCGGACAGGAACACTGAAGCTTTCTTT.

This clone has a handful of counts. The chain carries TRBV6-2 or TRBV6-3 and TRBJ2-2, with 7 bases aligning to TRBD2. The germline V gene encodes CDR1 MNHEY and CDR2 SVGEGT. With V trimmed by 7 bases and J by 2 bases, 7 bases remained unmatched. The CDR3 totals 15 residues. The CDR3 DNA follows: TGTGCCAGCACCCCACTAGCGCCTAACACCGGGGAGCTGTTTTTT. It yields the protein CASTPLAPNTGELFF.

Details on this clone: The junction shows a germline mismatch at one end, possibly a read error. The chain combines TRBV28 with TRBJ2-7, with 12 bases matching TRBD2. The V gene's germline CDR1 is MDHEN and CDR2 SYDVKM. The CDR3 sequence is 17 residues long. CDR3 DNA sequence: TGTGCCACCAGTTTACCGGGGGGGGGACTAGCGGGTCAGGAGCAGTACTTC. Residues: CATSLPGGGLAGQEQYF.

This sequence joins TRBV4-1 and TRBJ1-6; D possibly corresponds to TRBD1 (6 bases). The CDR3 totals 14 residues. The ends were cut back, 1 base at V and 5 bases at J, with 6 bases in the middle. Germline loops: CDR1 MGHRA, CDR2 YSYEKL. CDR3 sequence reads: CASSQGQDNSPLHF. The CDR3 bases are TGCGCCAGCAGCCAAGGACAGGATAATTCACCCCTCCACTTT.

The chain uses TRBV5-4 and TRBJ2-5; a possible D gene is TRBD2 (6 bases). Trimming left V 3 bases short and J 1 base short, with 7 bases between. CDR1 is SGHNT and CDR2 is YYREEE in the germline V gene (reference sequence). The CDR3 is 13 amino acids. CDR3 sequence: CASSSGLQETQYF. The CDR3 DNA follows: TGTGCCAGCAGCTCGGGACTCCAAGAGACCCAGTACTTC.

CDR3 nucleotides: TGTGCCAGCAGCTTAGCCGGACAGGGGGCTTTTGAAAAACTGTTTTTT. It codes for CASSLAGQGAFEKLFF. The rearrangement links TRBV7-6 to TRBJ1-4; 11 positions agree with TRBD1. Germline V gene lookup returns CDR1 SGHVS and CDR2 FNYEAQ. The length of the CDR3 is 16 residues. The V gene end was trimmed by 0 bases and the J gene end by 7 bases; junction bases not matched to a gene: 4.

The gene calls are TRBV27 and TRBJ1-5, with 8 nucleotides matching TRBD1. This CDR3 is 15 amino acids long. The V gene's germline CDR1 is MNHEY and CDR2 SMNVEV (reference sequence). Losses at the gene ends were 5 bases for V and 3 bases for J; bases not matched to a gene: 6. The CDR3, as DNA: TGTGCCAGCAGTCCACGACAGGGGATCAATCAGCCCCAGCATTTT. It yields the protein CASSPRQGINQPQHF.

V gene TRBV2 combines with J gene TRBJ2-3; 7 bases match TRBD2. CDR1 and CDR2 from the germline V gene are SNHLY and FYNNEI. The CDR3 totals 13 residues. V gave up 7 bases and J gave up 0 bases; unmatched junction bases: 1. The CDR3 sequence: CASISGSTDTQYF. CDR3 coding DNA: TGTGCCAGCATTAGCGGGAGCACAGATACGCAGTATTTT. The full variable domain, with the rest looked up from reference TRBV2 and TRBJ2-3, is EPEVTQTPSHQVTQMGQEVILRCVPISNHLYFYWYRQILGQKVEFLVSFYNNEISEKSEIFDDQFSVERPDGSNFTLKIRSTKLEDSAMYFCASISGSTDTQYFGPGTRLTVL.

This clone was detected once. This chain connects TRBV11-3 to TRBJ1-1; TRBD1 matches at 8 bases. CDR3 size: 17 residues. Germline CDR1 and CDR2: SGHNT and YENEEA. V shed 2 bases and J 1 base; nucleotides not matched to a gene: 9. CDR3 bases: TGTGCCAGCAGCTTATCTGCCAGGGGGCGAAGGAACACTGAAGCTTTCTTT. Translating it yields CASSLSARGRRNTEAFF.

This clone has only one observation. The gene calls are TRBV2 and TRBJ2-1; 13 nucleotides line up with TRBD2. Germline CDR1 and CDR2: SNHLY and FYNNEI. This CDR3 is 15 amino acids long. Unmatched junction bases numbered 3, after V lost 7 bases and J lost 3 bases. The DNA of the CDR3 is TGTGCCAGCAAAGGGACTAGCGGGGTCTACAATGAGCAGTTCTTC. This encodes CASKGTSGVYNEQFF.

The genes are TRBV20-1 and TRBJ2-3; 8 nucleotides match TRBD2. There are 18 residues in the CDR3. The germline V gene has CDR1 DFQATT and CDR2 SNEGSKA (reference sequence). The V gene end was trimmed by 3 bases and the J gene end by 2 bases; junction bases not matched to a gene: 16. The CDR3: CSASRGSGRAGDTDTQYF. CDR3 bases: TGCAGTGCTAGTCGGGGGAGCGGGAGAGCCGGGGACACAGATACGCAGTATTTT.

The chain couples TRBV6-5 to TRBJ1-1; D might be TRBD1 (5 bases). CDR1 MNHEY and CDR2 SVGAGI come from the germline V gene. V gave up 4 bases and J gave up 5 bases, with 20 bases separating them. The CDR3 runs 16 residues. Here the CDR3 DNA reads TGTGCCAGCAGTTCCCCGGGGGAGGCTCGAGGGACTGAAGCTTTCTTT. It specifies CASSSPGEARGTEAFF.

J is TRBJ2-5 and V is TRBV6-2 or TRBV6-3, with 11 bases lining up with TRBD2. Germline assignment: CDR1 MNHEY and CDR2 SVGEGT. V shed 4 bases and J 1 base; nucleotides not matched to a gene: 14. CDR3 length: 19 residues. The CDR3 DNA follows: TGTGCCAGCAGTTCAATCGACAGGAGACTAGCGGGGATCCAAGAGACCCAGTACTTC. Translated: CASSSIDRRLAGIQETQYF.

V is TRBV4-1 and J is TRBJ2-1; 8 bases map to TRBD1. With 4 bases clipped from V and 1 base from J, the junction kept 6 bases outside the gene matches. The germline gives CDR1 MGHRA, CDR2 YSYEKL. The CDR3 covers 16 residues. Here the CDR3 DNA reads TGCGCCAGCAGCCTCCGTGGACAGGGATCCTACAATGAGCAGTTCTTC. This sequence encodes CASSLRGQGSYNEQFF.

The chain employs TRBV7-2 and TRBJ1-2; perhaps TRBD1 as D (5 bases). Between the trimmed V and J ends, which lost 1 base and 5 bases, there was a span of 8 bases. Germline V gene lookup returns CDR1 SGHTA and CDR2 FQGNSA. The CDR3 spans 13 residues. In DNA, the CDR3 is TGTGCCAGCAGCTTAGGACAGCGTTATGGCTACACCTTC. It is translated as CASSLGQRYGYTF.

The V and J genes are TRBV9 and TRBJ1-1, with a possible D match to TRBD1 (5 bases). Trimming took off 2 bases at V and 6 bases at J, with 14 bases between the two ends. Germline V gene data show CDR1 as SGDLS and CDR2 as YYNGEE. The CDR3 loop spans 14 amino acids. The CDR3 region is CASSVGGEFAEAFF. The CDR3 DNA sequence: TGTGCCAGCAGCGTCGGGGGTGAGTTTGCTGAAGCTTTCTTT.

The chain uses TRBV10-2 and TRBJ1-1; TRBD1 aligns across 9 bases. The CDR3 runs 16 residues. CDR1 is WSHSY, CDR2 SAAADI, per germline. J gave up 2 bases and V 6 bases, and 10 bases lay outside the gene matches. The CDR3 region has the DNA TGCGCCAGCAGATCCTCGATGGGACAGGGTAACACTGAAGCTTTCTTT. Its translation is CASRSSMGQGNTEAFF.

V usage is TRBV9 and J usage is TRBJ2-1; TRBD2 aligns across 8 bases. The V segment lost 4 bases and the J segment 4 bases; nucleotides outside the gene matches: 10. Germline-derived CDR1 and CDR2 are SGDLS and YYNGEE. The CDR3 has 16 amino acids. The DNA for the CDR3 is TGTGCCAGCAGCCCAGGGTTAGCGGGACCATACAATGAGCAGTTCTTC. Its translation is CASSPGLAGPYNEQFF.

The chain couples TRBV29-1 to TRBJ2-1, with TRBD2 identical over 14 bases. Germline V CDR1 and CDR2: SQVTM, ANQGSEA. This CDR3 region has 16 residues. Trimming removed 4 bases from V and 6 bases from J; junction bases left unmatched: 8. CDR3 protein: CSVGAGLAGGGNEQFF. In nucleotides, the CDR3 is TGCAGCGTTGGGGCTGGACTAGCGGGAGGCGGCAATGAGCAGTTCTTC.

The CDR3 region has the DNA TGTGCCAGCGGTTCATCGGGGGGACGCTATGGCTACACCTTC. This sequence encodes CASGSSGGRYGYTF. The rearrangement joins TRBV6-5 to TRBJ1-2; D may be TRBD1 (5 bases). Germline CDR1 is MNHEY and CDR2 is SVGAGI. The CDR3 consists of 14 residues. V was pared by 8 bases and J by 4 bases, with 17 bases between.

The genes are TRBV15 and TRBJ1-2; maybe TRBD1 (6 bases). Trimming removed 3 bases at V and 2 bases at J, with 13 bases between. Germline V lookup: CDR1 LNHNV, CDR2 YYDKDF (reference sequence). The CDR3 loop spans 15 amino acids. In nucleotides, the CDR3 is TGTGCCACCAGCAGGACAGGCCCCCCCAACTATGGCTACACCTTC. Translation gives CATSRTGPPNYGYTF.

This chain links TRBV19 with TRBJ1-2; TRBD1 matches at 9 bases. The V segment lost 4 bases and the J segment 5 bases; nucleotides outside the gene matches: 5. Germline CDR1 is LNHDA and CDR2 is SQIVND (reference sequence). There are 14 residues in the CDR3. The CDR3 reads CASSSRDRAYGYTF. The CDR3 coding sequence is TGTGCCAGTAGTAGCCGGGACAGGGCTTATGGCTACACCTTC.

This clone has a handful of counts. The chain uses TRBV28 and TRBJ1-4; D ambiguous. The CDR3 covers 11 residues. Trimming removed 2 bases at V and 12 bases at J, with 7 bases between. Germline V gene lookup returns CDR1 MDHEN and CDR2 SYDVKM. The CDR3 loop reads CASSLNSELFF. CDR3 in DNA: TGTGCCAGCAGTTTAAACTCGGAACTGTTTTTT.

V is TRBV30 and J is TRBJ1-2; no clear D. This CDR3 is built from 14 residues. Germline V gene sequence: CDR1 GTSNPN, CDR2 SVGIG (reference sequence). V was shortened by 3 bases and J by 4 bases, with 15 bases between the two germline ends. In DNA, the CDR3 is TGTGCCTGGAGCGCCGGGGAATTCGGCTATGGCTACACCTTC. Translated: CAWSAGEFGYGYTF.

The gene calls are TRBV19 and TRBJ1-2; 7 bases fit TRBD1. The CDR3 sequence is 14 residues long. J lost 6 bases, V lost 6 bases, and 10 bases had no gene match. Germline V gene sequence: CDR1 LNHDA, CDR2 SQIVND (reference sequence). This CDR3 is CASSFLTGVDGYTF. The DNA of the CDR3 is TGTGCCAGTAGCTTTCTTACAGGGGTGGATGGCTACACCTTC.

This clone was counted a single time. This chain joins TRBV30 and TRBJ2-7, with 9 bases lining up with TRBD1. The CDR3 is 13 residues long. Losses at the gene ends were 1 base for V and 2 bases for J; bases not matched to a gene: 0. CDR1 is GTSNPN and CDR2 is SVGIG in the germline V gene (reference sequence). The CDR3 nucleotides read TGTGCCTGGAGTGGGGACAGGGCCTACGAGCAGTACTTC. It specifies CAWSGDRAYEQYF.

This clone was observed a single time. The rearrangement uses TRBV27 and TRBJ2-1; no definite D call. Trimming shortened V by 2 bases and J by 2 bases, and 7 bases separated the two germline ends. This CDR3 spans 14 amino acids. Germline values: CDR1 MNHEY, CDR2 SMNVEV (reference sequence). The DNA of the CDR3 is TGTGCCAGCAGTTTACAGCGAGCCTACAATGAGCAGTTCTTC. This codes for CASSLQRAYNEQFF.

The J gene is TRBJ1-1, the V gene TRBV16, with D unresolved. Germline V gene data show CDR1 as KGHSY and CDR2 as FQNENV. The ends were cut back, 2 bases at V and 1 base at J, with 14 bases in the middle. The CDR3 consists of 16 residues. CDR3 protein: CASSQASGSTNTEAFF. The DNA for the CDR3 is TGTGCCAGCAGCCAAGCCTCTGGCAGTACGAACACTGAAGCTTTCTTT. Filled out from reference TRBV16 and TRBJ1-1, the complete variable domain reads GEEVAQTPKHLVRGEGQKAKLYCAPIKGHSYVFWYQQVLKNEFKFLISFQNENVFDETGMPKERFSAKCLPNSPCSLEIQATKLEDSAVYFCASSQASGSTNTEAFFGQGTRLTVV.

The chain employs TRBV2 and TRBJ2-2, with D possibly matching TRBD2 (6 bases). The CDR3 totals 15 residues. CDR1 and CDR2 (germline): SNHLY, FYNNEI. Trimming removed 3 bases at V and 3 bases at J, with 11 bases between. In DNA, the CDR3 is TGTGCCAGCAGTGAGGGGGACTTTTACACCGGGGAGCTGTTTTTT. Translation gives CASSEGDFYTGELFF.

This clone came up a few times. This chain uses TRBV5-1 with TRBJ1-1, with D perhaps TRBD1 (6 bases). Germline CDR1 is SGHRS and CDR2 is YFSETQ. V was trimmed by 9 bases and J by 5 bases, leaving 23 bases between them. The CDR3 extends over 15 amino acids. CDR3 coding DNA: TGCGCCACCAAGGGACGGGGGGCCGCGGGAACTGAAGCTTTCTTT. Its translation is CATKGRGAAGTEAFF.

This clone appeared many times. This rearrangement joins TRBV21-1 to TRBJ2-1; whether TRBD2, the table's D call, matches the DNA was not checked. TRBV21-1 is assigned pseudogene status. The CDR3 is made up of 18 amino acids. Written as DNA, the CDR3 is TGTGCCAGCAGCAAGGATCGGAAGCGCGAGGGCCCTCCAAATGAGCAGTTCTTC. Its protein product is CASSKDRKREGPPNEQFF.